These 29 T cell receptor beta chains were sequenced from one sample in a study of blood T cell repertoires in COVID-19. Data came from immunoSEQ multiplex PCR; TCRdb stores just in-frame clones and leaves some out. The table has 200,000 to 300,000 clones, 84% seen once. The sequencing input was peripheral blood. The receptors come from a man aged 45 to 65 with acute or convalescent COVID-19.

V usage is TRBV5-1 and J usage is TRBJ1-5; 11 nucleotides match TRBD1. Losses at the gene ends were 6 bases for V and 5 bases for J; bases not matched to a gene: 4. Germline V CDR1 and CDR2: SGHRS, YFSETQ. The CDR3 is made up of 14 amino acids. The CDR3 loop is CASTPGQGDQPQHF. The CDR3 bases are TGCGCCAGCACCCCGGGACAGGGGGATCAGCCCCAGCATTTT.

CDR3 amino acids: CASSFGGEETQYF. CDR3 nucleotide sequence: TGTGCCAGCAGCTTTGGGGGCGAGGAGACCCAGTACTTC. J is TRBJ2-5 and V is TRBV5-4; possible D gene TRBD1, 6 bases. Germline V gene lookup returns CDR1 SGHNT and CDR2 YYREEE (reference sequence). The CDR3 is 13 residues long. V lost 2 bases to trimming and J lost 5 bases, with 10 bases between them. Together with reference TRBV5-4 and TRBJ2-5, the CDR3 gives the full variable domain: ETGVTQSPTHLIKTRGQQVTLRCSSQSGHNTVSWYQQALGQGPQFIFQYYREEENGRGNFPPRFSGLQFPNYSSELNVNALELDDSALYLCASSFGGEETQYFGPGTRLLVL.

The CDR3 region is CATERSSYNEQFF. The CDR3 DNA follows: TGTGCCACCGAGCGGAGCTCCTACAATGAGCAGTTCTTC. V and J are TRBV2 and TRBJ2-1; tentative D call: TRBD2 (5 bases). The germline CDR1 and CDR2 sequences are SNHLY and FYNNEI. V lost 10 bases and J 0 bases, leaving 10 bases between the germline ends. The CDR3 is 13 amino acids.

The V and J genes are TRBV5-1 and TRBJ2-3, with D perhaps matching TRBD2 (6 bases). The CDR3 runs 18 residues. V gave up 2 bases and J gave up 2 bases, with 21 bases separating them. Germline assignment: CDR1 SGHRS and CDR2 YFSETQ. The CDR3 sequence: CASSFGLEGITLTDTQYF. CDR3 sequence (DNA): TGCGCCAGCAGCTTCGGATTGGAGGGAATAACGCTCACAGATACGCAGTATTTT.

The chain recombines TRBV30 with TRBJ2-7; the D gene is possibly TRBD2 (5 bases). The germline CDR1 and CDR2 sequences are GTSNPN and SVGIG (reference sequence). The CDR3 consists of 14 residues. V was cut by 2 bases and J by 0 bases, with 11 bases left in between. CDR3 DNA: TGTGCCTGGAGTCCGAGGGTGCTCTCCTACGAGCAGTACTTC. It is translated as CAWSPRVLSYEQYF.

V usage is TRBV13 and J usage is TRBJ1-1, with D unresolved. The CDR3 consists of 15 residues. V was clipped by 3 bases and J by 3 bases, with 14 bases between them. Germline values: CDR1 PRHDT, CDR2 FYEKMQ (reference sequence). The CDR3 nucleotides read TGTGCCAGCAGCTTTGGAGGGATAAAGGACACTGAAGCTTTCTTT. It translates to CASSFGGIKDTEAFF.

CDR3 loop: CASSLSTAGNEQFF. CDR3 DNA sequence: TGTGCCAGCAGCTTAAGCACCGCAGGCAATGAGCAGTTCTTC. This rearrangement joins TRBV11-1 to TRBJ2-1, with unresolved D. Trimming took off 2 bases at V and 6 bases at J, with 11 bases between the two ends. The germline V gene encodes CDR1 SGHAT and CDR2 FQDESV (reference sequence). The CDR3 length is 14 residues.

V is TRBV15 and J is TRBJ2-5; TRBD1 matches 9 bases. The junction had 6 bases not matched to a gene; V was cut back by 6 bases and J by 4 bases. Germline V gene sequence: CDR1 LNHNV, CDR2 YYDKDF (reference sequence). The CDR3 is 14 amino acids. DNA for the CDR3: TGTGCCACCAGTGGGACAGGGATAACAGAGACCCAGTACTTC. Amino acid sequence: CATSGTGITETQYF.

This clone turned up a few times. The chain recombines TRBV4-2 with TRBJ1-6, with D tentatively TRBD1 (6 bases). Trimming removed 4 bases from V and 2 bases from J, with 15 bases in between. Germline V gives CDR1 LGHNA, CDR2 YNFKEQ. The CDR3 spans 17 residues. Written as DNA, the CDR3 is TGTGCCAGCAGCCGCCAGATACAGGGCCCCTATAATTCACCCCTCCACTTT. Translation gives CASSRQIQGPYNSPLHF.

This clone was observed once. This chain links TRBV11-3 with TRBJ1-1; 7 nucleotides align to TRBD1. The CDR3 covers 16 residues. The V gene's germline CDR1 is SGHNT and CDR2 YENEEA. V was clipped by 0 bases and J by 1 base; unmatched bases: 5. The CDR3 loop reads CASSLDNWTGNTEAFF. The CDR3 region has the DNA TGTGCCAGCAGCTTAGACAATTGGACAGGGAACACTGAAGCTTTCTTT.

CDR3 residues: CASSLLVNEKLFF. In DNA, the CDR3 is TGTGCCAGCAGCTTGTTAGTGAATGAAAAACTGTTTTTT. The chain joins TRBV7-3 to TRBJ1-4; the D is unclear. The ends were cut back, 3 bases at V and 5 bases at J, with 7 bases in the middle. The CDR3 loop spans 13 amino acids. Germline V gene data show CDR1 as SGHTA and CDR2 as FQGTGA.

The chain uses TRBV3-1 (or the pseudogene TRBV3-2) and TRBJ2-6, with 8 nucleotides matching TRBD2. The CDR3 spans 17 residues. Trimming at V came to 6 bases and at J to 0 bases, leaving 7 bases not matched to a gene. CDR1 is LGHDT and CDR2 is YNNKEL in the germline V gene (reference sequence). DNA for the CDR3: TGTGCCAGCAGTCGGACTAGCCTAAGCTCTGGGGCCAACGTCCTGACTTTC. Encoded protein: CASSRTSLSSGANVLTF.

This chain's CDR3 is CASSSGLAGGNTGELFF. The CDR3 bases are TGCGCCAGCAGTTCGGGACTAGCGGGAGGTAACACCGGGGAGCTGTTTTTT. J is TRBJ2-2 and V is TRBV5-1, with 15 bases fitting TRBD2. Germline-derived CDR1 and CDR2 are SGHRS and YFSETQ. This CDR3 has 17 amino acids. Trimming cost V 5 bases and J 2 bases; bases outside gene matches: 4. Using reference TRBV5-1 and TRBJ2-2 for the parts outside the CDR3, the full variable domain is KAGVTQTPRYLIKTRGQQVTLSCSPISGHRSVSWYQQTPGQGLQFLFEYFSETQRNKGNFPGRFSGRQFSNSRSEMNVSTLELGDSALYLCASSSGLAGGNTGELFFGEGSRLTVL.

V usage is TRBV30 and J usage is TRBJ1-6, with 9 bases identical to TRBD1. Germline V lookup: CDR1 GTSNPN, CDR2 SVGIG (reference sequence). The CDR3 covers 13 residues. After removal of 8 bases from V and 10 bases from J, the junction contained 9 bases not matched to a gene. DNA for the CDR3: TGTGCCAGTTCGGGACAGGGTCGCTCACCCCTCCACTTT. Translation gives CASSGQGRSPLHF.

This clone appeared a few times. The V gene is TRBV18, the J gene TRBJ1-4, with D unresolved. CDR1 is KGHSH and CDR2 is LQKENI in the germline V gene. CDR3 length equals 17 residues. Trimming left V 3 bases short and J 8 bases short, with 22 bases between. The CDR3 DNA sequence: TGTGCCAGCTCACCGATTGGGAGTCAACGGTACGGGGAAAAACTGTTTTTT. The encoded protein is CASSPIGSQRYGEKLFF. The full variable domain, with the rest looked up from reference TRBV18 and TRBJ1-4, is NAGVMQNPRHLVRRRGQEARLRCSPMKGHSHVYWYRQLPEEGLKFMVYLQKENIIDESGMPKERFSAEFPKEGPSILRIQQVVRGDSAAYFCASSPIGSQRYGEKLFFGSGTQLSVL.

This clone is a singleton in its sample. This chain connects TRBV18 to TRBJ1-1; D not resolved. Germline CDR1 KGHSH, CDR2 LQKENI. The CDR3 loop spans 14 amino acids. V lost 5 bases and J lost 10, with 20 bases in between. This CDR3 is CASSGGSGLAGAFF. The CDR3 DNA is TGTGCCAGCTCAGGTGGCAGCGGCTTGGCGGGAGCTTTCTTT.

The V gene is TRBV5-1, the J gene TRBJ2-7, with D tentatively TRBD1 (5 bases). V lost 4 bases, J lost 1 base, and 9 bases lay in between. CDR1 SGHRS and CDR2 YFSETQ come from the germline V gene. The CDR3 is 13 residues long. The CDR3 reads CASSHRRSYEQYF. The CDR3 bases are TGCGCCAGCAGCCACAGGCGTTCCTACGAGCAGTACTTC.

The genes are TRBV6-5 and TRBJ1-5; TRBD1 agrees at 7 bases. Germline-derived CDR1 and CDR2 are MNHEY and SVGAGI. The V gene end was trimmed by 2 bases and the J gene end by 5 bases; junction bases not matched to a gene: 0. The CDR3 contains 13 residues. The CDR3 DNA is TGTGCCAGCAGTTACAGGGGGCATCAGCCCCAGCATTTT. Protein: CASSYRGHQPQHF.

The chain has TRBV7-9 and TRBJ2-2; 8 bases agree with TRBD1. J gave up 5 bases and V 4 bases, and 3 bases lay outside the gene matches. This CDR3 is 14 amino acids long. Germline V lookup: CDR1 SEHNR, CDR2 FQNEAQ (reference sequence). The CDR3 DNA reads as TGTGCCAGCAGCTGGACAGGGAATACCGGGGAGCTGTTTTTT. It encodes CASSWTGNTGELFF. Using reference TRBV7-9 and TRBJ2-2 for the parts outside the CDR3, the full variable domain is DTGVSQNPRHKITKRGQNVTFRCDPISEHNRLYWYRQTLGQGPEFLTYFQNEAQLEKSRLLSDRFSAERPKGSFSTLEIQRTEQGDSAMYLCASSWTGNTGELFFGEGSRLTVL.

The rearrangement links TRBV9 to TRBJ1-6; the match to TRBD1 covers 9 bases. The CDR3 loop spans 20 amino acids. CDR1 and CDR2 from the germline V gene are SGDLS and YYNGEE. V lost 4 bases, J lost 0 bases, and 14 bases stayed unmatched. CDR3 residues: CASSIGAGTGLSSYNSPLHF. CDR3 sequence (DNA): TGTGCCAGCAGCATCGGGGCCGGGACAGGGCTGAGCTCCTATAATTCACCCCTCCACTTT. Full variable domain (remainder filled in from reference TRBV9 and TRBJ1-6): DSGVTQTPKHLITATGQRVTLRCSPRSGDLSVYWYQQSLDQGLQFLIQYYNGEERAKGNILERFSAQQFPDLHSELNLSSLELGDSALYFCASSIGAGTGLSSYNSPLHFGNGTRLTVT.

V usage is TRBV9 and J usage is TRBJ2-3; TRBD1 might be the D (6 bases). Germline V gene sequence: CDR1 SGDLS, CDR2 YYNGEE. The CDR3 is 14 amino acids. V was clipped by 0 bases and J by 6 bases, with 11 bases between them. The CDR3 DNA reads TGTGCCAGCAGCGTAGGGGGGCGCGAGGATACGCAGTATTTT. This gives the protein CASSVGGREDTQYF.

V and J are TRBV2 and TRBJ1-5; unclear D gene. V was shortened by 1 base and J by 6 bases, with 10 bases between the two germline ends. This CDR3 contains 14 residues. CDR1 is SNHLY, CDR2 FYNNEI, per germline. The CDR3 coding sequence is TGTGCCAGCAGTGAAGGAATGGAGAGTCAGCCCCAGCATTTT. This codes for CASSEGMESQPQHF.

The rearrangement joins TRBV19 to TRBJ1-5; 11 nucleotides agree with TRBD1. V dropped 8 bases and J dropped 4; count of bases not matched to a gene: 4. The CDR3 is 14 residues long. CDR1 and CDR2 (germline): LNHDA, SQIVND (reference sequence). The CDR3 DNA follows: TGTGCCAGTGAAGGGGACAGGGGGAATCAGCCCCAGCATTTT. Amino acids: CASEGDRGNQPQHF. The variable domain in full, completed from reference TRBV19 and TRBJ1-5, reads DGGITQSPKYLFRKEGQNVTLSCEQNLNHDAMYWYRQDPGQGLRLIYYSQIVNDFQKGDIAEGYSVSREKKESFPLTVTSAQKNPTAFYLCASEGDRGNQPQHFGDGTRLSIL.

The chain links TRBV7-4 to TRBJ2-5; D unclear. The CDR3 has 12 amino acids. V lost 4 bases and J 5 bases, leaving 8 bases between the germline ends. Germline V gives CDR1 SGHVT, CDR2 SQSDAQ. For the CDR3, the DNA is TGTGCCAGCAGCTGGGCCCCTGAGACCCAGTACTTC. It translates to CASSWAPETQYF. The variable domain in full, with the rest retrieved from reference TRBV7-4 and TRBJ2-5, is GAGVSQSPRYKVAKRGRDVALRCDSISGHVTLYWYRQTLGQGSEVLTYSQSDAQRDKSGRPSGRFSAERPERSVSTLKIQRTEQGDSAVYLCASSWAPETQYFGPGTRLLVL.

The chain recombines TRBV6-5 with TRBJ1-5; TRBD1 matches 8 bases. Germline V CDR1 and CDR2: MNHEY, SVGAGI. J lost 7 bases, V lost 2 bases, and 7 bases had no gene match. The CDR3 runs to 15 residues. The CDR3 reads CASSYDRGRSQPQHF. DNA for the CDR3: TGTGCCAGCAGTTACGACAGGGGTCGGAGCCAGCCCCAGCATTTT.

The chain links TRBV19 to TRBJ1-2; possibly TRBD1 for D (5 bases). V was trimmed by 3 bases and J by 7 bases, leaving 9 bases between them. CDR1 and CDR2 from the germline V gene are LNHDA and SQIVND (reference sequence). The CDR3 spans 12 residues. The DNA for the CDR3 is TGTGCCAGTAGTATCCAGGGTGGTGGCTACACCTTC. Its translation is CASSIQGGGYTF.

The V gene is TRBV11-3, the J gene TRBJ2-2, with D possibly matching TRBD2 (5 bases). Germline V CDR1 and CDR2: SGHNT, YENEEA. This CDR3 contains 14 residues. V was cut by 5 bases and J by 7 bases, with 14 bases left in between. The CDR3 nucleotides are TGTGCCAGCAGCGTCGGACTCCCCGGCGGGGAGCTGTTTTTT. Amino acid sequence: CASSVGLPGGELFF.

This chain uses TRBV30 with TRBJ1-1, with a tentative D call TRBD1 (5 bases). The CDR3 has 13 amino acids. Trimming took 5 bases from V and 3 from J, leaving 13 bases between them. CDR1 and CDR2 from the germline V gene are GTSNPN and SVGIG (reference sequence). The CDR3: CAWGKTGDTEAFF. CDR3 bases: TGTGCCTGGGGGAAAACGGGGGACACTGAAGCTTTCTTT. Variable domain in full (rest from reference TRBV30 and TRBJ1-1): SQTIHQWPATLVQPVGSPLSLECTVEGTSNPNLYWYRQAAGRGLQLLFYSVGIGQISSEVPQNLSASRPQDRQFILSSKKLLLSDSGFYLCAWGKTGDTEAFFGQGTRLTVV.

The rearrangement links TRBV28 to TRBJ2-3; D remains ambiguous. V lost 5 bases, J lost 6 bases, and 9 bases lay in between. CDR3 length equals 12 residues. Germline-derived CDR1 and CDR2 are MDHEN and SYDVKM. The chain's CDR3 is CASSPLLDTQYF. CDR3 nucleotides: TGTGCCAGCAGTCCCCTACTCGATACGCAGTATTTT.